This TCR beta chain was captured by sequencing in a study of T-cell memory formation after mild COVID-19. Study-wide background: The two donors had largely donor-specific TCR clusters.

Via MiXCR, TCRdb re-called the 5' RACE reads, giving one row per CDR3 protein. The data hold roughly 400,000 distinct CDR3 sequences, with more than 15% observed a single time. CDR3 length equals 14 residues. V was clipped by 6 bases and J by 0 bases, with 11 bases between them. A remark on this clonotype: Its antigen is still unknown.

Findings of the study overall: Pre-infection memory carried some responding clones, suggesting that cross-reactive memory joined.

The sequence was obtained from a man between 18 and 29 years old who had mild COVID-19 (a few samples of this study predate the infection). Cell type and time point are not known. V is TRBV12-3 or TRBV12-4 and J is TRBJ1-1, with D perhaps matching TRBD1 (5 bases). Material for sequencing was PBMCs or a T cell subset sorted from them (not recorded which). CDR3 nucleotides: TGTGCCAGCAGGGGACTCTACATGAACACTGAAGCTTTCTTT. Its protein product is CASRGLYMNTEAFF.